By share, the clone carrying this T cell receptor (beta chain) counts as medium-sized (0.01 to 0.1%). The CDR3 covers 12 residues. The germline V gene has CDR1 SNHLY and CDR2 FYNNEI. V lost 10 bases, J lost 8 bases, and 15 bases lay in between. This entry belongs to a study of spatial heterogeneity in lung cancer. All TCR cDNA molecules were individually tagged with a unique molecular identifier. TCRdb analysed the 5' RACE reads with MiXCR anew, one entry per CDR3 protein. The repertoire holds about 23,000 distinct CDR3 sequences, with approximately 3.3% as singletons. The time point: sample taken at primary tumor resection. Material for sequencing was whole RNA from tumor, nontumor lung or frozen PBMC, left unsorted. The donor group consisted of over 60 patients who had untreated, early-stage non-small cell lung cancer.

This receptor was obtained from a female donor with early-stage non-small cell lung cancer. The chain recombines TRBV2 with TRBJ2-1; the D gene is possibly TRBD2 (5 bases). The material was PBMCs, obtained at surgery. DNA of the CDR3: TGTGCCACCCGTGGCGCTAGCTATGAGCAGTTCTTC. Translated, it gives CATRGASYEQFF.